Each of the 18 T cell receptor beta chains below was sequenced from the same sample in a study of cytomegalovirus exposure and HLA in healthy donors. Primers included in the PCR were 60 Vbeta and 13 Jbeta primers. Sequencing used immunoSEQ multiplex PCR; TCRdb keeps in-frame clones, though not all of them. The table includes 120,000 to 150,000 clones, roughly 72% detected once. The sequenced sample was PBMCs. These receptors came from a man aged 35 to 55 in good health and CMV-seronegative.

The V and J genes are TRBV10-3 and TRBJ2-5, with D unresolved. Germline V gene data show CDR1 as ENHRY and CDR2 as SYGVKD. This CDR3 contains 14 residues. Trimming removed 4 bases from V and 1 base from J, with 10 bases in between. CDR3 sequence: CAISARSVQETQYF. The CDR3 DNA reads as TGTGCCATCAGTGCCCGGTCGGTCCAAGAGACCCAGTACTTC.

Note on this clone: At one end the junction does not follow the germline gene, possibly because of a read error. This chain uses TRBV28 with TRBJ2-4; TRBD2 might be the D (5 bases). This CDR3 comprises 18 residues. Germline lookup yields CDR1 MDHEN and CDR2 SYDVKM. The CDR3 DNA is TGTGCCAGCAGTTCTTATGGTCCGGAATCCCTAGCCAAAAACAGTCAGTACTTC. Translating gives CASSSYGPESLAKNSQYF.

The V and J genes are TRBV4-1 and TRBJ1-5, with TRBD1 as a possible D gene (6 bases). The V end lost 4 bases, the J end lost 1 base, and 17 bases lay between the germline ends. Per germline, CDR1 MGHRA and CDR2 YSYEKL. The CDR3 spans 17 residues. CDR3 nucleotides: TGCGCCAGCAGCCCGGATTGGGACACCTTCAGCAATCAGCCCCAGCATTTT. Amino acid sequence: CASSPDWDTFSNQPQHF.

V and J are TRBV13 and TRBJ2-5; possible D gene TRBD1, 9 bases. With the DNA end fitting TRBJ2-7 better, the J assignment may be wrong. The length of the CDR3 is 24 residues. Germline lookup yields CDR1 PRHDT and CDR2 FYEKMQ (reference sequence). In DNA, the CDR3 is TGTGCCAGCAGCCACCGGACAGGGGCAGCGGGGGACGGTTCTGGGGATCCATTTGTATACGAGCAGTACTTC. Its protein product is CASSHRTGAAGDGSGDPFVYEQYF.

The chain has TRBV27 and TRBJ2-7; 9 positions agree with TRBD1. The germline gives CDR1 MNHEY, CDR2 SMNVEV (reference sequence). J lost 5 bases, V lost 4 bases, and 9 bases had no gene match. This CDR3 spans 15 amino acids. CDR3 protein: CASSSSTGGADEQYF. CDR3 bases: TGTGCCAGCAGTTCAAGCACAGGGGGCGCGGACGAGCAGTACTTC.

J is TRBJ2-4 and V is TRBV27, with a possible D match to TRBD1 (7 bases). V lost 5 bases, J lost 0 bases, and 23 bases lay in between. This CDR3 has 19 amino acids. Germline V gene sequence: CDR1 MNHEY, CDR2 SMNVEV (reference sequence). The CDR3 spells CASSRQGRGILIAKNIQYF. The CDR3 bases are TGTGCCAGCAGTCGACAGGGTCGGGGGATTCTCATAGCCAAAAACATTCAGTACTTC.

V usage is TRBV28 and J usage is TRBJ1-5; D not certain. V was pared by 2 bases and J by 0 bases, with 8 bases between. CDR3 length: 15 residues. Germline V lookup: CDR1 MDHEN, CDR2 SYDVKM. In DNA form, the CDR3 reads TGTGCCAGCAGTTTAATGCACTATAGCAATCAGCCCCAGCATTTT. This codes for CASSLMHYSNQPQHF.

V gene TRBV18 combines with J gene TRBJ2-5; 13 bases align to TRBD2. The CDR3 extends over 16 amino acids. V was pared by 5 bases and J by 4 bases, with 7 bases of the junction left unmatched. The germline V gene has CDR1 KGHSH and CDR2 LQKENI. The CDR3 nucleotides read TGTGCCAGCTCATCACTAGCGGGAGGGCCCTTAGAGACCCAGTACTTC. Protein: CASSSLAGGPLETQYF.

V gene TRBV6-1 combines with J gene TRBJ2-5, with 8 bases aligning to TRBD1. The V gene's germline CDR1 is MNHNS and CDR2 SASEGT. The CDR3 extends over 17 amino acids. V was pared by 2 bases and J by 1 base, with 9 bases of the junction left unmatched. This CDR3 is CASSELDRVGSQETQYF. The CDR3 region has the DNA TGTGCCAGCAGTGAACTGGACAGGGTCGGGAGCCAAGAGACCCAGTACTTC.

There are a few counts of this clone. J is TRBJ2-3 and V is TRBV11-2, with D unresolved. CDR1 and CDR2 (germline): SGHAT, FQNNGV. The CDR3 has 12 amino acids. Trimming removed 5 bases at V and 3 bases at J, with 6 bases between. CDR3: CASSTGTDTQYF. DNA of the CDR3: TGTGCCAGCAGCACCGGGACAGATACGCAGTATTTT.

In this sample, this clone turned up a few times. The chain recombines TRBV7-8 with TRBJ2-2; 7 nucleotides agree with TRBD1. This CDR3 has 15 amino acids. The V gene's germline CDR1 is SGHVS and CDR2 FQNEAQ. Germline trimming cut 4 bases from V and 0 bases from J; bases unmatched to any gene: 2. The CDR3 sequence is CASSSGQANTGELFF. CDR3 nucleotide sequence: TGTGCCAGCAGCTCCGGACAGGCGAACACCGGGGAGCTGTTTTTT.

V and J are TRBV5-1 and TRBJ2-1; 14 bases line up with TRBD2. The germline CDR1 and CDR2 sequences are SGHRS and YFSETQ. With 4 bases clipped from V and 7 bases from J, the junction kept 7 bases outside the gene matches. This CDR3 contains 16 residues. The CDR3 DNA sequence: TGCGCCAGCAGCACGGGACTAGCGGGAGCCGTGAATGAGCAGTTCTTC. Amino acid sequence: CASSTGLAGAVNEQFF.

The genes are TRBV11-2 and TRBJ2-1; the D gene is possibly TRBD2 (6 bases). The V end was cut by 3 bases, the J end by 10 bases, with 10 bases between. Germline V gene data show CDR1 as SGHAT and CDR2 as FQNNGV. CDR3 size: 12 residues. Here the CDR3 DNA reads TGTGCCAGCAGCTTGGGGGGTTGGGAGCAGTTCTTC. Encoded protein: CASSLGGWEQFF.

The table lists this clone with a few counts. The chain couples TRBV30 to TRBJ2-6; 11 bases agree with TRBD1. Unmatched junction bases numbered 17, after V lost 3 bases and J lost 1 base. CDR3 length equals 21 residues. Germline V gives CDR1 GTSNPN, CDR2 SVGIG (reference sequence). CDR3 bases: TGTGCCTGGAGCCTAAATCTTTTTTCCGGGACAGGGGGTTCTGGGGCCAACGTCCTGACTTTC. Protein product: CAWSLNLFSGTGGSGANVLTF. The full variable domain, completed using reference TRBV30 and TRBJ2-6, is SQTIHQWPATLVQPVGSPLSLECTVEGTSNPNLYWYRQAAGRGLQLLFYSVGIGQISSEVPQNLSASRPQDRQFILSSKKLLLSDSGFYLCAWSLNLFSGTGGSGANVLTFGAGSRLTVL.

Note on this clone: Its ends do not fully match the called genes, so a read error is possible. V gene TRBV7-9 combines with J gene TRBJ2-1; 10 bases agree with TRBD2. The CDR3 consists of 16 residues. CDR1 and CDR2 from the germline V gene are SEHNR and FQNEAQ (reference sequence). DNA of the CDR3: TGTTCCAGCAGCTTGTTCCTGGGACTAGCGAGCGATGAGCAGTTCTTC. Translating it yields CSSSLFLGLASDEQFF.

J is TRBJ1-5 and V is TRBV2; TRBD1 aligns across 11 bases. V lost 6 bases to trimming and J lost 7 bases; unmatched junction nucleotides: 5. Germline values: CDR1 SNHLY, CDR2 FYNNEI. The CDR3 is made up of 14 amino acids. CDR3 sequence reads: CASSTGQGDQPQHF. DNA of the CDR3: TGTGCCAGCAGCACGGGACAGGGGGACCAGCCCCAGCATTTT.

This clone has just one count. The chain carries TRBV13 and TRBJ2-2; D perhaps matches TRBD1 (6 bases). The CDR3 contains 21 residues. Germline assignment: CDR1 PRHDT and CDR2 FYEKMQ (reference sequence). V was cut by 0 bases and J by 1 base, with 24 bases left in between. The CDR3 region is CASSLGPRLDSSARNTGELFF. In nucleotides, the CDR3 is TGTGCCAGCAGCTTAGGCCCTAGACTGGACAGCTCGGCGCGGAACACCGGGGAGCTGTTTTTT.

The chain links TRBV2 to TRBJ2-7, with 10 bases identical to TRBD2. This CDR3 region has 16 residues. Germline lookup yields CDR1 SNHLY and CDR2 FYNNEI. The ends lost 2 bases at V and 3 bases at J; junction bases unmatched: 7. The CDR3 sequence: CASSESPLAGHYEQYF. In DNA form, the CDR3 reads TGTGCCAGCAGTGAATCACCACTAGCGGGGCACTACGAGCAGTACTTC.